This record looks at one T cell receptor beta chain sequence and its context. Antigen unknown. This same CDR3 is encoded by further DNA sequences in the sample. Here immunoSEQ multiplex PCR was the method, and the copy in TCRdb shows in-frame clones only, minus some. Here the sample spans some 2,000,000 clones, 85% to 95% being singletons. Germline CDR1 reads SGHTA; CDR2 reads FQGNSA. The CDR3 totals 14 residues. J gave up 2 bases and V 2 bases, and 0 bases lay outside the gene matches. The data stem from a study of shared clonotypes between healthy human individuals. Study-wide context: Donors had three CD4 naive, three CD4 memory, two CD8 naive and one CD8 memory plate apiece.

Findings and limits, study-wide: Sorted-subset sequencing was shown by rarefaction to be incomplete despite large depth. The represented genetic and exposure-history diversity was limited by the small number of donors.

The chain is built from TRBV7-2 and TRBJ1-3; 7 nucleotides agree with TRBD1. The clonotype originates from a man aged 18 to 29 in good health. Source material: naive CD4+ T cells sorted from blood. Specified subset: CD45RA+ positively selected. The CDR3: CASSLQGAGNTIYF. DNA of the CDR3: TGTGCCAGCAGCTTACAGGGGGCTGGAAACACCATATATTTT.